Below are 25 T cell receptor beta chains sequenced from a single sample in a study of blood T cell repertoires in COVID-19. Libraries were prepared by immunoSEQ multiplex PCR; TCRdb keeps only in-frame clonotypes and omits some of them. The sample contains some 78,000 clones, less than 95% of which appear only once. Sequenced: peripheral blood. Receptors were obtained from a woman between 50 and 59 years old in a cohort sampled during active COVID-19.

The chain recombines TRBV7-3 with TRBJ2-1; 8 bases are a match to TRBD2. J lost 0 bases, V lost 6 bases, and 7 bases had no gene match. Germline CDR1 is SGHTA and CDR2 is FQGTGA. The CDR3 runs to 16 residues. CDR3: CASSSISGSSYNEQFF. The DNA for the CDR3 is TGTGCCAGCAGTTCTATAAGCGGGAGCTCCTACAATGAGCAGTTCTTC.

A few counts support this clone. The chain employs TRBV10-3 and TRBJ1-1; D uncertain. The V and J ends lost 8 bases and 1 base respectively, with 8 bases between them. The germline CDR1 and CDR2 sequences are ENHRY and SYGVKD. The CDR3 spans 12 residues. CDR3 region: CAIGPQNTEAFF. The DNA of the CDR3 is TGTGCCATCGGTCCACAGAACACTGAAGCTTTCTTT.

This chain links TRBV9 with TRBJ1-2; TRBD1 is a possible D gene (5 bases). Deletions cut 0 bases from V and 4 bases from J, with 10 bases between. The V gene's germline CDR1 is SGDLS and CDR2 YYNGEE. CDR3 length equals 14 residues. The CDR3 coding sequence is TGTGCCAGCAGCGTAGCGGAGGGGCCCTATGGCTACACCTTC. Residues: CASSVAEGPYGYTF.

V gene TRBV9 combines with J gene TRBJ2-7; no firm D call. Germline V gives CDR1 SGDLS, CDR2 YYNGEE. CDR3 length: 13 amino acids. V was cut by 2 bases and J by 6 bases, with 12 bases left in between. For the CDR3, the DNA is TGTGCCAGCAGCGTGAACCCTCAAGCCGAGCAGTACTTC. Translated: CASSVNPQAEQYF.

This clone was seen just once. The rearrangement uses TRBV28 and TRBJ2-2; 13 nucleotides align to TRBD2. Germline V CDR1 and CDR2: MDHEN, SYDVKM. The CDR3 consists of 16 residues. V was pared by 5 bases and J by 5 bases, with 5 bases of the junction left unmatched. The CDR3 reads CASSSQLAGGTGELFF. The CDR3 nucleotides read TGTGCCAGCAGTAGCCAACTAGCGGGAGGGACCGGGGAGCTGTTTTTT.

Only one count was recorded for this clone. This chain connects TRBV18 to TRBJ2-6; possible D gene TRBD2, 6 bases. V was cut by 5 bases and J by 0 bases, with 17 bases left in between. CDR1 and CDR2 (germline): KGHSH, LQKENI. The CDR3 loop spans 18 amino acids. The CDR3 reads CASSSGLRGGSGANVLTF. The CDR3 DNA sequence: TGTGCCAGCTCATCCGGACTAAGAGGTGGCTCTGGGGCCAACGTCCTGACTTTC. Full variable domain (outside the CDR3, taken from reference TRBV18 and TRBJ2-6): NAGVMQNPRHLVRRRGQEARLRCSPMKGHSHVYWYRQLPEEGLKFMVYLQKENIIDESGMPKERFSAEFPKEGPSILRIQQVVRGDSAAYFCASSSGLRGGSGANVLTFGAGSRLTVL.

The chain uses TRBV28 and TRBJ2-7; a weak D match, TRBD2 (6 bases). The CDR3 contains 14 residues. Germline V lookup: CDR1 MDHEN, CDR2 SYDVKM. Between the trimmed V and J ends, which lost 6 bases and 5 bases, there was a span of 17 bases. CDR3 DNA sequence: TGTGCCAGCAGCTCCGGGCGGAGGGATCACGAGCAGTACTTC. Amino acid sequence: CASSSGRRDHEQYF.

CDR3 in DNA: TGTGCCTGGAGTGTACCGGGACAGGAGGGCTACGAGCAGTACTTC. This translates into CAWSVPGQEGYEQYF. The J gene is TRBJ2-7, the V gene TRBV30, with TRBD1 identical over 8 bases. Germline values: CDR1 GTSNPN, CDR2 SVGIG (reference sequence). The CDR3 length is 15 residues. V gave up 0 bases and J gave up 3 bases; unmatched junction bases: 7. The full variable domain, its missing parts supplied by reference TRBV30 and TRBJ2-7, is SQTIHQWPATLVQPVGSPLSLECTVEGTSNPNLYWYRQAAGRGLQLLFYSVGIGQISSEVPQNLSASRPQDRQFILSSKKLLLSDSGFYLCAWSVPGQEGYEQYFGPGTRLTVT.

The V and J genes are TRBV13 and TRBJ2-2; 13 bases map to TRBD2. The CDR3 length is 17 residues. The junction had 10 bases not matched to a gene; V was cut back by 5 bases and J by 7 bases. CDR1 and CDR2 from the germline V gene are PRHDT and FYEKMQ (reference sequence). The CDR3 reads CASSPRLAGGRGGELFF. As DNA, the CDR3 is TGTGCCAGCAGCCCCCGACTAGCGGGAGGCCGAGGCGGGGAGCTGTTTTTT.

This chain uses TRBV7-6 with TRBJ1-1; D perhaps matches TRBD1 (6 bases). Germline CDR1 and CDR2: SGHVS and FNYEAQ. The length of the CDR3 is 16 residues. V lost 3 bases to trimming and J lost 7 bases, with 21 bases between them. CDR3 amino acids: CASSFPYMGHPNEAFF. DNA of the CDR3: TGTGCCAGCAGCTTTCCATATATGGGACACCCGAATGAAGCTTTCTTT.

V is TRBV4-2 and J is TRBJ2-1; 10 bases match TRBD1. CDR1 LGHNA and CDR2 YNFKEQ come from the germline V gene. This CDR3 contains 16 residues. Trimming took 7 bases from V and 5 from J; bases not matched to a gene: 11. The CDR3 region has the DNA TGTGCCAGCATCCCTTTCATAGGACAGGGGGACAATGAGCAGTTCTTC. Translated: CASIPFIGQGDNEQFF.

V usage is TRBV11-2 and J usage is TRBJ2-7; 9 bases fit TRBD2. Per the germline V gene, CDR1 is SGHAT and CDR2 is FQNNGV. This CDR3 spans 16 amino acids. With V trimmed by 5 bases and J by 4 bases, 12 bases remained unmatched. DNA for the CDR3: TGTGCCAGCAGCGCACTCGTGACTAGCGGAACTTACGAGCAGTACTTC. Protein product: CASSALVTSGTYEQYF.

V usage is TRBV9 and J usage is TRBJ2-6; D might be TRBD1 (6 bases). Trimming took off 2 bases at V and 1 base at J, with 10 bases between the two ends. CDR1 SGDLS and CDR2 YYNGEE come from the germline V gene. The CDR3 has 16 residues. For the CDR3, the DNA is TGTGCCAGCAGCGTGGCGACAGGTTCTGGGGCCAACGTCCTGACTTTC. It translates to CASSVATGSGANVLTF.

The chain combines TRBV7-9 with TRBJ2-5; TRBD1 might be the D (6 bases). Germline V gives CDR1 SEHNR, CDR2 FQNEAQ (reference sequence). V gave up 6 bases and J gave up 14 bases, with 19 bases separating them. This CDR3 region has 12 residues. The DNA for the CDR3 is TGTGCCAGCAGTTCCACAGTGGACAGCTCCTACTTC. Translation gives CASSSTVDSSYF.

CDR3 amino acids: CASSFQGTGTGELFF. Written as DNA, the CDR3 is TGCGCCAGCAGCTTTCAGGGGACAGGCACCGGGGAGCTGTTTTTT. V gene TRBV5-1 combines with J gene TRBJ2-2; TRBD1 agrees at 8 bases. The CDR3 covers 15 residues. Trimming at V came to 2 bases and at J to 4 bases, leaving 4 bases not matched to a gene. Germline CDR1 SGHRS, CDR2 YFSETQ.

The chain couples TRBV2 to TRBJ1-4; D not certain. Germline loops: CDR1 SNHLY, CDR2 FYNNEI. Between the trimmed V and J ends, which lost 0 bases and 2 bases, there was a span of 10 bases. The CDR3 is 16 amino acids. This CDR3 reads CASSEAGLRTNEKLFF. The CDR3 region has the DNA TGTGCCAGCAGTGAAGCCGGGTTGCGGACTAATGAAAAACTGTTTTTT. Looking up the rest from reference TRBV2 and TRBJ1-4 gives the full variable domain: EPEVTQTPSHQVTQMGQEVILRCVPISNHLYFYWYRQILGQKVEFLVSFYNNEISEKSEIFDDQFSVERPDGSNFTLKIRSTKLEDSAMYFCASSEAGLRTNEKLFFGSGTQLSVL.

Here the CDR3 DNA reads TGTGCCAGCAGCGTAGGGGACAGGGGGCAAGAGACCCAGTACTTC. Translated: CASSVGDRGQETQYF. The chain uses TRBV9 and TRBJ2-5; 11 bases are a match to TRBD1. The V gene end was trimmed by 0 bases and the J gene end by 2 bases; junction bases not matched to a gene: 0. This CDR3 has 15 residues. The germline V gene encodes CDR1 SGDLS and CDR2 YYNGEE.

The CDR3 reads CASSPPGLSDASYNEQFF. Written as DNA, the CDR3 is TGTGCCAGCTCACCTCCTGGACTTTCCGACGCTTCCTACAATGAGCAGTTCTTC. V is TRBV18 and J is TRBJ2-1, with a weak D call TRBD2 (5 bases). V was cut by 3 bases and J by 1 base, with 19 bases left in between. The germline V gene encodes CDR1 KGHSH and CDR2 LQKENI. CDR3 length: 18 amino acids.

This rearrangement joins TRBV4-1 to TRBJ2-1; 8 nucleotides match TRBD2. Germline CDR1 MGHRA, CDR2 YSYEKL. This CDR3 region has 19 residues. Germline trimming cut 1 base from V and 1 base from J; bases unmatched to any gene: 12. The CDR3 here is CASSQVSGIVAGSYNEQFF. DNA for the CDR3: TGCGCCAGCAGCCAAGTCTCGGGTATCGTAGCGGGATCCTACAATGAGCAGTTCTTC.

V usage is TRBV7-9 and J usage is TRBJ2-3, with D hard to call. From germline, CDR1 is SEHNR and CDR2 FQNEAQ (reference sequence). This CDR3 has 11 residues. The germline V and J ends were trimmed by 5 bases and 5 bases, with 5 bases remaining between them. CDR3 region: CASSRRDTQYF. CDR3 coding DNA: TGTGCCAGCAGCCGCAGAGATACGCAGTATTTT.

The chain employs TRBV6-6 and TRBJ2-4; tentative D call: TRBD1 (5 bases). Germline values: CDR1 MNHNY, CDR2 SVGAGI (reference sequence). V was shortened by 2 bases and J by 6 bases, with 5 bases between the two germline ends. The CDR3 is 12 residues long. The CDR3 nucleotides read TGTGCCAGCAGTTACGACAGAAACATTCAGTACTTC. Residues: CASSYDRNIQYF.

The rearrangement links TRBV24-1 to TRBJ2-5, with 11 bases matching TRBD2. This CDR3 has 16 residues. CDR1 and CDR2 from the germline V gene are KGHDR and SFDVKD. J was trimmed by 4 bases and V by 2 bases; bases with no gene match: 5. The CDR3 region is CATSDWLAGGGETQYF. CDR3 nucleotide sequence: TGTGCCACCAGTGATTGGCTAGCGGGAGGTGGAGAGACCCAGTACTTC.

The rearrangement links TRBV28 to TRBJ2-3; 12 bases fit TRBD2. There are 19 residues in the CDR3. V was pared by 5 bases and J by 2 bases, with 14 bases of the junction left unmatched. Per germline, CDR1 MDHEN and CDR2 SYDVKM. The CDR3 nucleotides are TGTGCCAGCAGTCCAACAAGGGGGCTAGCGGGAGGGAACACAGATACGCAGTATTTT. Translating it yields CASSPTRGLAGGNTDTQYF.

The chain joins TRBV7-9 to TRBJ2-2; 9 bases line up with TRBD1. V lost 5 bases, J lost 0 bases, and 1 base stayed unmatched. Germline V gene data show CDR1 as SEHNR and CDR2 as FQNEAQ (reference sequence). This CDR3 contains 15 residues. The CDR3 DNA reads as TGTGCCAGCAGCGGGGACAGGGCGAACACCGGGGAGCTGTTTTTT. Translating it yields CASSGDRANTGELFF.

The CDR3 region has the DNA TGTGCCAGCAGTTTAGCCCTCATGCTAGGAACTAATGAAAAACTGTTTTTT. Protein product: CASSLALMLGTNEKLFF. V usage is TRBV28 and J usage is TRBJ1-4, with D unclear. The CDR3 is 17 amino acids. The V end lost 2 bases, the J end lost 1 base, and 14 bases lay between the germline ends. Germline CDR1 is MDHEN and CDR2 is SYDVKM.